These 30 T cell receptor beta chains were all obtained from the same sample, sequenced in a study of blood T cell repertoires in COVID-19 (dated by TCRdb to 2018 to 2020). Library prep was done by the immunoSEQ multiplex PCR assay. What TCRdb holds here is the immuneACCESS table cut down to in-frame rearrangements. Part of the clones is not present; checked against another copy, under half of the missing clones reflect an unresolved V gene, and the others are unexplained. This sample lists roughly 140,000 clones; around 89% were detected once. Less than 4% of the sample belongs to the ten largest clones. The sample comprised peripheral blood. The origin of the receptors is a woman between 55 and 75 years old with active COVID-19.

This clone is a singleton in its sample. DNA for the CDR3: TGTGCCATCGGAGCAGACTACACTGAAGCTTTCTTT. Translation gives CAIGADYTEAFF. The chain employs TRBV10-3 and TRBJ1-1, with no clear D. The CDR3 loop spans 12 amino acids. Germline lookup yields CDR1 ENHRY and CDR2 SYGVKD. The V end lost 8 bases, the J end lost 3 bases, and 10 bases lay between the germline ends.

This sequence joins TRBV6-5 and TRBJ1-2; 7 bases line up with TRBD1. Germline V gene lookup returns CDR1 MNHEY and CDR2 SVGAGI. The CDR3 consists of 14 residues. The trim removed 8 bases at V and 1 base at J, leaving 7 bases unmatched. This CDR3 reads CASRRDSVNYGYTF. CDR3 bases: TGTGCCAGCCGCCGGGACAGCGTTAACTATGGCTACACCTTC.

The chain recombines TRBV19 with TRBJ2-7; the D is unclear. Trimming stripped 10 bases from V and 0 bases from J, with 13 bases between. CDR1 is LNHDA and CDR2 is SQIVND in the germline V gene (reference sequence). CDR3 length: 13 residues. Written as DNA, the CDR3 is TGTGCCACCTCAGAACCCAACTCCTACGAGCAGTACTTC. Its protein is CATSEPNSYEQYF.

The gene calls are TRBV27 and TRBJ1-1; perhaps TRBD1 as D (6 bases). The CDR3 has 15 amino acids. Germline V CDR1 and CDR2: MNHEY, SMNVEV (reference sequence). With 5 bases removed from V and 0 bases from J, the gap between germline ends came to 13 bases. CDR3 bases: TGTGCCAGCAGTCCCCAGGGGACGATGAACACTGAAGCTTTCTTT. It yields the protein CASSPQGTMNTEAFF.

V and J are TRBV19 and TRBJ2-7; possibly TRBD2 for D (7 bases). With 2 bases removed from V and 2 bases from J, the gap between germline ends came to 13 bases. In germline, CDR1 is LNHDA, CDR2 SQIVND (reference sequence). The CDR3 has 15 residues. CDR3 amino acids: CASSIIRGATYEQYF. CDR3 nucleotide sequence: TGTGCCAGTAGTATAATCCGGGGGGCTACCTACGAGCAGTACTTC.

J is TRBJ2-5 and V is TRBV20-1, with a tentative D call TRBD2 (5 bases). Germline-derived CDR1 and CDR2 are DFQATT and SNEGSKA (reference sequence). Trimming took off 6 bases at V and 5 bases at J, with 7 bases between the two ends. This CDR3 has 10 residues. DNA for the CDR3: TGCAGTGCCTGGAGGGAGACCCAGTACTTC. Translation gives CSAWRETQYF.

This chain joins TRBV10-3 and TRBJ1-1; 7 nucleotides line up with TRBD1. The V segment lost 5 bases and the J segment 1 base; nucleotides outside the gene matches: 4. The CDR3 sequence is 14 residues long. The germline V gene has CDR1 ENHRY and CDR2 SYGVKD. This CDR3 is CAISFDRANTEAFF. The CDR3 DNA reads as TGTGCCATCAGTTTTGACAGGGCGAACACTGAAGCTTTCTTT.

J is TRBJ2-2 and V is TRBV5-1; 10 bases line up with TRBD1. The CDR3 loop spans 15 amino acids. The germline gives CDR1 SGHRS, CDR2 YFSETQ. Trimming at V came to 3 bases and at J to 4 bases, leaving 3 bases not matched to a gene. CDR3 nucleotides: TGCGCCAGCAGCTCCGGACAGGGGGGCACCGGGGAGCTGTTTTTT. It yields the protein CASSSGQGGTGELFF.

The chain recombines TRBV7-2 with TRBJ2-1; 9 bases match TRBD2. This CDR3 region has 19 residues. Germline V CDR1 and CDR2: SGHTA, FQGNSA. V dropped 1 base and J dropped 0; count of bases not matched to a gene: 10. Here the CDR3 DNA reads TGTGCCAGCAGCTTAGGGTCGACTAGCGGTCCGAGCTCCTACAATGAGCAGTTCTTC. Amino acid sequence: CASSLGSTSGPSSYNEQFF.

Only one count was recorded for this clone. The chain employs TRBV11-2 and TRBJ2-1; 10 nucleotides match TRBD2. This CDR3 region has 20 residues. Germline V gene lookup returns CDR1 SGHAT and CDR2 FQNNGV. Trimming took 0 bases from V and 2 from J; bases not matched to a gene: 13. The CDR3 spells CASSLDLVLAGAQPYNEQFF. The CDR3 DNA follows: TGTGCCAGCAGCTTAGATCTCGTGCTAGCGGGAGCCCAACCCTACAATGAGCAGTTCTTC. The full variable domain, in which reference TRBV11-2 and TRBJ2-1 provide the parts outside the CDR3, is EAGVAQSPRYKIIEKRQSVAFWCNPISGHATLYWYQQILGQGPKLLIQFQNNGVVDDSQLPKDRFSAERLKGVDSTLKIQPAKLEDSAVYLCASSLDLVLAGAQPYNEQFFGPGTRLTVL.

V and J are TRBV3-1 (or the pseudogene TRBV3-2) and TRBJ1-3, with 10 positions matching TRBD1. The CDR3 sequence is 17 residues long. CDR1 is LGHDT and CDR2 is YNNKEL in the germline V gene (reference sequence). After removal of 3 bases from V and 0 bases from J, the junction contained 5 bases not matched to a gene. The CDR3 sequence: CASSHLGQGVSGNTIYF. The CDR3 DNA reads TGTGCCAGCAGCCACCTAGGACAGGGGGTCTCTGGAAACACCATATATTTT.

The chain carries TRBV3-1 (or the pseudogene TRBV3-2) and TRBJ1-6; D possibly corresponds to TRBD1 (5 bases). This CDR3 is 16 amino acids long. Trimming left V 1 base short and J 7 bases short, with 14 bases between. Per the germline V gene, CDR1 is LGHDT and CDR2 is YNNKEL (reference sequence). CDR3 coding DNA: TGTGCCAGCAGCCAAGGGGGCCCCTTAGTGAATTCACCCCTCCACTTT. Protein: CASSQGGPLVNSPLHF.

This rearrangement joins TRBV7-3 to TRBJ2-3, with a possible D match to TRBD1 (6 bases). This CDR3 spans 15 amino acids. Trimming left V 5 bases short and J 0 bases short, with 12 bases between. Germline V gene sequence: CDR1 SGHTA, CDR2 FQGTGA. The DNA for the CDR3 is TGTGCCAGCAGCCCTGGACAGAGCAGCACAGATACGCAGTATTTT. Amino acid sequence: CASSPGQSSTDTQYF.

The chain recombines TRBV27 with TRBJ1-6; D call uncertain. Trimming shortened V by 0 bases and J by 0 bases, and 12 bases separated the two germline ends. Germline CDR1 MNHEY, CDR2 SMNVEV (reference sequence). The CDR3 extends over 18 amino acids. In DNA form, the CDR3 reads TGTGCCAGCAGTTTATCATACACGATGTACTCCTATAATTCACCCCTCCACTTT. It specifies CASSLSYTMYSYNSPLHF.

This chain connects TRBV5-1 to TRBJ2-2, with a weak D call TRBD1 (5 bases). Deletions cut 0 bases from V and 7 bases from J, with 7 bases between. The CDR3 totals 13 residues. Germline V gene data show CDR1 as SGHRS and CDR2 as YFSETQ. The CDR3 here is CASSLVQDGELFF. CDR3 sequence (DNA): TGCGCCAGCAGCTTGGTACAGGACGGGGAGCTGTTTTTT.

The chain recombines TRBV6-5 with TRBJ1-2; 7 bases fit TRBD1. This CDR3 comprises 14 residues. Germline CDR1 and CDR2: MNHEY and SVGAGI. Trimming at V came to 4 bases and at J to 4 bases, leaving 6 bases not matched to a gene. CDR3 region: CASSLWTGPYGYTF. In DNA form, the CDR3 reads TGTGCCAGCAGTTTGTGGACAGGACCCTATGGCTACACCTTC.

The CDR3 nucleotides read TGTGCCAGTAGTATAGTCGGGACAGTAATGAACACTGAAGCTTTCTTT. Translating it yields CASSIVGTVMNTEAFF. The J gene is TRBJ1-1, the V gene TRBV19, with TRBD1 identical over 7 bases. With 1 base clipped from V and 0 bases from J, the junction kept 5 bases outside the gene matches. Germline V gene data show CDR1 as LNHDA and CDR2 as SQIVND (reference sequence). This CDR3 is built from 16 residues.

The chain recombines TRBV7-7 with TRBJ2-5; maybe TRBD1 (6 bases). The CDR3 has 15 residues. Trimming stripped 0 bases from V and 7 bases from J, with 15 bases between. CDR1 and CDR2 from the germline V gene are SSHAT and FNYEAQ (reference sequence). In DNA form, the CDR3 reads TGTGCCAGCAGCTTAGCCCCCTGGCAGGGGACGACCCAGTACTTC. Translated, it gives CASSLAPWQGTTQYF.

This clone was seen only once. This chain uses TRBV27 with TRBJ1-6, with 8 bases fitting TRBD1. The V gene end was trimmed by 5 bases and the J gene end by 1 base; junction bases not matched to a gene: 10. The germline V gene has CDR1 MNHEY and CDR2 SMNVEV (reference sequence). This CDR3 spans 18 amino acids. The CDR3 coding sequence is TGTGCCAGCAGTAGACGATCGGGGACAGGATCCTATAATTCACCCCTCCACTTT. This encodes CASSRRSGTGSYNSPLHF.

V is TRBV6-6 and J is TRBJ1-1; D may be TRBD1 (5 bases). From germline, CDR1 is MNHNY and CDR2 SVGAGI (reference sequence). Trimming removed 0 bases from V and 5 bases from J, with 10 bases in between. This CDR3 is built from 14 residues. The CDR3 here is CASSYSGGDTEAFF. For the CDR3, the DNA is TGTGCCAGCAGTTACTCGGGGGGGGATACTGAAGCTTTCTTT.

V usage is TRBV11-2 and J usage is TRBJ1-1; 8 positions match TRBD1. The ends lost 0 bases at V and 1 base at J; junction bases unmatched: 7. This CDR3 region has 17 residues. Germline V gives CDR1 SGHAT, CDR2 FQNNGV. The CDR3 loop is CASSLEIRGRRNTEAFF. In nucleotides, the CDR3 is TGTGCCAGCAGCTTAGAGATCAGGGGGCGCCGGAACACTGAAGCTTTCTTT.

There are a few counts of this clone. V and J are TRBV6-1 and TRBJ1-1; unclear D gene. Germline values: CDR1 MNHNS, CDR2 SASEGT. The ends were cut back, 2 bases at V and 11 bases at J, with 15 bases in the middle. The CDR3 is 13 residues long. The CDR3 reads CASSELGTGRAFF. The CDR3 DNA reads TGTGCCAGCAGTGAATTAGGTACGGGTAGGGCTTTCTTT.

The chain employs TRBV7-9 and TRBJ1-5, with 7 positions matching TRBD1. V lost 4 bases, J lost 7 bases, and 4 bases stayed unmatched. Germline loops: CDR1 SEHNR, CDR2 FQNEAQ (reference sequence). This CDR3 has 13 residues. CDR3 coding DNA: TGTGCCAGCAGCTCCACAGGGGTGCAGCCCCAGCATTTT. The encoded protein is CASSSTGVQPQHF.

This chain uses TRBV6-5 with TRBJ2-3; D remains ambiguous. The CDR3 covers 13 residues. V lost 5 bases to trimming and J lost 1 base, with 7 bases between them. Germline CDR1 reads MNHEY; CDR2 reads SVGAGI. The CDR3 nucleotides read TGTGCCAGCAGTCACAGAGGCACAGATACGCAGTATTTT. Translated, it gives CASSHRGTDTQYF.

CDR3 residues: CASSAGGQGTNEKLFF. CDR3 DNA sequence: TGTGCCAGCAGCGCGGGAGGACAGGGGACTAATGAAAAACTGTTTTTT. The chain uses TRBV9 and TRBJ1-4; 9 bases are a match to TRBD1. The CDR3 sequence is 16 residues long. V gave up 3 bases and J gave up 2 bases; unmatched junction bases: 5. The germline V gene has CDR1 SGDLS and CDR2 YYNGEE.

The chain uses TRBV5-4 and TRBJ2-2; D unclear. From germline, CDR1 is SGHNT and CDR2 YYREEE (reference sequence). The CDR3 sequence is 15 residues long. The germline V and J ends were trimmed by 2 bases and 0 bases, with 8 bases remaining between them. The CDR3 DNA is TGTGCCAGCAGCTTTTTCAGGTCGAACACCGGGGAGCTGTTTTTT. This encodes CASSFFRSNTGELFF.

The genes are TRBV15 and TRBJ1-5; D is ambiguous. Germline V gene data show CDR1 as LNHNV and CDR2 as YYDKDF (reference sequence). V was clipped by 0 bases and J by 4 bases, with 4 bases between them. The CDR3 consists of 13 residues. CDR3 DNA sequence: TGTGCCACCAGCAGAGAGCGTAATCAGCCCCAGCATTTT. Protein sequence: CATSRERNQPQHF.

The genes are TRBV7-2 and TRBJ2-7, with a possible D match to TRBD2 (6 bases). Germline V gives CDR1 SGHTA, CDR2 FQGNSA. This CDR3 spans 15 amino acids. With 4 bases removed from V and 2 bases from J, the gap between germline ends came to 15 bases. This CDR3 reads CASSSRSGSTYEQYF. The CDR3 DNA is TGTGCCAGCAGCTCCCGATCCGGGAGTACCTACGAGCAGTACTTC.

The chain uses TRBV7-3 and TRBJ2-3; TRBD2 might be the D (6 bases). CDR1 and CDR2 from the germline V gene are SGHTA and FQGTGA. V dropped 2 bases and J dropped 3 bases, with 9 bases sitting between them. The CDR3 runs 14 residues. CDR3 loop: CASSLGRGTDTQYF. The DNA for the CDR3 is TGTGCCAGCAGCTTAGGGCGGGGAACAGATACGCAGTATTTT. Using reference TRBV7-3 and TRBJ2-3 for the parts outside the CDR3, the full variable domain is GAGVSQTPSNKVTEKGKYVELRCDPISGHTALYWYRQSLGQGPEFLIYFQGTGAADDSGLPNDRFFAVRPEGSVSTLKIQRTERGDSAVYLCASSLGRGTDTQYFGPGTRLTVL.

The chain recombines TRBV27 with TRBJ1-5; no reliable D call. V gave up 6 bases and J gave up 4 bases, with 13 bases separating them. This CDR3 contains 14 residues. Germline-derived CDR1 and CDR2 are MNHEY and SMNVEV (reference sequence). Here the CDR3 DNA reads TGTGCCAGCAGCCCCCGGGAGCGGAATCAGCCCCAGCATTTT. Translated: CASSPRERNQPQHF.